Below are 2 T cell receptor beta chains sequenced from a single sample in a study of post-analysis software for immune sequencing data (dated by TCRdb to the mid-2010s). The library was built by means of PCR. The instrument given in TCRdb is Illumina HiSeq 2500. To reduce PCR and sequencing biases, unique molecular identifiers were built into the TCR beta cDNA libraries. Clones were called with MiXCR by TCRdb after fastp trimmed the public reads at Q25, and only in-frame beta chains were retained. Each CDR3 protein gets just one entry, which takes the most common genes and DNA from the rows behind it. A total of hundreds of thousands of distinct CDR3 sequences appear in this sample, about 60% of them only once. The ten largest clones represent 11% of the sample. Their recognized antigens are unknown. Broad study findings and their caveats: Roughly 5 TRBV segments, including TRBV5-6, TRBV5-1 and TRBV20-1, were significantly more frequent in patients than controls.

Sequencing was done on a sample of blood. These receptors were collected from a girl aged 2-10 years with multiple sclerosis.

The V call is TRBV10-2, the J call TRBJ2-5, with 12 bases fitting TRBD1. The length of the CDR3 is 15 residues. Per germline, CDR1 WSHSY and CDR2 SAAADI. The V gene end was trimmed by 7 bases and the J gene end by 5 bases; junction bases not matched to a gene: 8. The CDR3 reads CASTPGQGAIETQYF. CDR3 DNA: TGCGCCAGCACTCCGGGACAGGGGGCGATCGAGACCCAGTACTTC.

The chain is built from TRBV27 and TRBJ2-3, with D possibly being TRBD1 (6 bases). The V end lost 6 bases, the J end lost 2 bases, and 15 bases lay between the germline ends. The CDR3 sequence is 15 residues long. Germline CDR1 MNHEY, CDR2 SMNVEV (reference sequence). Here the CDR3 reads CASSNPTGPTDTQYF. CDR3 DNA: TGTGCCAGCAGCAACCCGACAGGACCCACAGATACGCAGTATTTT.